This T cell receptor (beta chain) was sequenced in a study of control samples from healthy donors and cancer patients. The ends lost 4 bases at V and 9 bases at J; junction bases unmatched: 12. Per germline, CDR1 LNHDA and CDR2 SQIVND (reference sequence). CDR3 length equals 16 residues. This table comes from immunoSEQ multiplex PCR, and its TCRdb copy is limited to in-frame clones, with some not included. The table records about 100,000 clones, just over 90% of them present only once. This chain joins TRBV19 and TRBJ2-1, with 10 nucleotides matching TRBD1. This TCR was sampled from a man aged 18-30 years in good health. What was sequenced was blood. The CDR3 DNA reads TGTGCCAGTAGTAACTGGGGACAGGGGCAAGCAGTTGAGCAGTTCTTC. It yields the protein CASSNWGQGQAVEQFF.